The next 6 T cell receptor beta chains were all read from a single sample in a study of blood T cell repertoires in COVID-19 (dated by TCRdb to 2018 to 2021). The library was prepared using the immunoSEQ multiplex PCR assay. Held by TCRdb, this immuneACCESS table contains in-frame sequences only and omits some clones. Under half of the omission traces to an unresolved V gene where checked; the cause of the rest is unknown. The sample table holds about 240,000 clones, of which about four fifths were seen once. The ten largest clones represent roughly 8% of the sample. The specimen sequenced was peripheral blood. The receptors were sampled from a woman over 75 with COVID-19, enrolled during active disease.

V gene TRBV4-1 combines with J gene TRBJ2-1, with TRBD2 as a possible D gene (5 bases). This CDR3 is built from 16 residues. The V gene lost 0 bases and the J gene lost 2 bases, with 11 bases spanning the gap. CDR1 is MGHRA and CDR2 is YSYEKL in the germline V gene. CDR3: CASSQDWEKPYNEQFF. In DNA, the CDR3 is TGCGCCAGCAGCCAAGATTGGGAGAAGCCCTACAATGAGCAGTTCTTC.

The genes are TRBV5-1 and TRBJ2-5; D not certain. CDR3 length equals 12 residues. Germline assignment: CDR1 SGHRS and CDR2 YFSETQ. V was clipped by 4 bases and J by 3 bases, with 7 bases between them. CDR3: CASSTDKETQYF. CDR3 bases: TGCGCCAGCAGCACAGATAAAGAGACCCAGTACTTC.

The chain is built from TRBV5-1 and TRBJ1-1, with unresolved D. CDR3 length equals 15 residues. With 5 bases removed from V and 2 bases from J, the gap between germline ends came to 16 bases. The germline V gene has CDR1 SGHRS and CDR2 YFSETQ. CDR3 residues: CASRKGAGVNTEAFF. In DNA, the CDR3 is TGCGCCAGCAGGAAGGGCGCGGGAGTAAACACTGAAGCTTTCTTT.

This clone appeared once. The chain joins TRBV12-2 to TRBJ1-6. TRBV12-2 corresponds to a pseudogene. CDR3 length equals 17 residues. DNA for the CDR3: TGTGCAAGTCTCCTAGGAAGACTCGCTTTCACCGGATCACCCCTCCACTTT. This codes for CASLLGRLAFTGSPLHF.

The chain links TRBV6-6 to TRBJ2-5; D not resolved. CDR1 is MNHNY, CDR2 SVGAGI, per germline (reference sequence). Trimming shortened V by 7 bases and J by 12 bases, and 15 bases separated the two germline ends. This CDR3 comprises 11 residues. The DNA for the CDR3 is TGTGCCAGCACCGCGACTGCTTCAGAGTACTTC. Its protein is CASTATASEYF.

The CDR3 sequence: CAWTPGVREKLFF. In nucleotides, the CDR3 is TGTGCCTGGACACCCGGGGTGCGAGAAAAACTGTTTTTT. The rearrangement uses TRBV30 and TRBJ1-4; D gene ambiguous. The CDR3 is made up of 13 amino acids. V was shortened by 4 bases and J by 8 bases, with 14 bases between the two germline ends. CDR1 GTSNPN and CDR2 SVGIG come from the germline V gene (reference sequence).